The 12 T cell receptor beta chains below were found in one sample sequenced in a study of cytomegalovirus exposure and HLA in healthy donors (dated by TCRdb to about 2017). Libraries came from the immunoSEQ multiplex PCR assay. The multiplex PCR relied on a mix of 60 forward primers for TCR Vbeta segments and 13 reverse primers for TCR Jbeta segments. TCRdb took over this immuneACCESS table, retaining in-frame rearrangements with V and J assigned. Such tables are incomplete; in checked studies, under half of the missing clones stem from an unresolved V gene, and the remainder is unexplained. The sample table contains 160,000 or so clones; only one count was recorded for approximately 79% of them. Nearly 6.5% of the sample is in the top ten clones. The sample taken for sequencing was PBMCs. These receptors were collected from a middle-aged man in good health and CMV-seropositive.

The chain recombines TRBV5-1 with TRBJ2-5; TRBD2 might be the D (6 bases). CDR3 length: 14 amino acids. V was shortened by 6 bases and J by 4 bases, with 16 bases between the two germline ends. Germline assignment: CDR1 SGHRS and CDR2 YFSETQ. CDR3 bases: TGCGCCAGCATGTGGGCACCCGGGGGAGAGACCCAGTACTTC. This translates into CASMWAPGGETQYF. The variable domain in full, completed from reference TRBV5-1 and TRBJ2-5, reads KAGVTQTPRYLIKTRGQQVTLSCSPISGHRSVSWYQQTPGQGLQFLFEYFSETQRNKGNFPGRFSGRQFSNSRSEMNVSTLELGDSALYLCASMWAPGGETQYFGPGTRLLVL.

This sequence joins TRBV7-6 and TRBJ2-1; D gene ambiguous. Germline CDR1 and CDR2: SGHVS and FNYEAQ. The CDR3 consists of 15 residues. The V end was cut by 1 base, the J end by 8 bases, with 15 bases between. CDR3 residues: CASSLGPRLGHEQFF. The CDR3 coding sequence is TGTGCCAGCAGCTTAGGGCCTAGACTTGGCCATGAGCAGTTCTTC.

The V call is TRBV15, the J call TRBJ2-3; D is uncertain. CDR1 and CDR2 from the germline V gene are LNHNV and YYDKDF (reference sequence). CDR3 size: 12 residues. Trimming pared 8 bases from V and 0 bases from J, leaving 6 bases between. CDR3 residues: CATEASTDTQYF. DNA for the CDR3: TGTGCCACCGAGGCTAGCACAGATACGCAGTATTTT.

The genes are TRBV5-3 and TRBJ2-2; perhaps TRBD1 as D (5 bases). TRBV5-3 carries the ORF label, with uncertain function. This CDR3 comprises 15 residues. The ends were cut back, 5 bases at V and 1 base at J, with 12 bases in the middle. The CDR3 DNA sequence: TGTGCCAGAAGTTCTCGGCAGGGGAACACCGGGGAGCTGTTTTTT. Protein product: CARSSRQGNTGELFF.

The chain employs TRBV5-4 and TRBJ2-1; 7 positions agree with TRBD1. The CDR3 runs 17 residues. From germline, CDR1 is SGHNT and CDR2 YYREEE (reference sequence). Unmatched junction bases numbered 20, after V lost 4 bases and J lost 10 bases. CDR3 coding DNA: TGTGCCAGCAGCGATAAGATAGGACAGCCCCCAGGGGGAGAGCAGTTCTTC. Translation: CASSDKIGQPPGGEQFF.

This chain uses TRBV28 with TRBJ2-5; 7 positions agree with TRBD1. After removal of 4 bases from V and 5 bases from J, the junction contained 10 bases not matched to a gene. The CDR3 loop spans 15 amino acids. The germline V gene encodes CDR1 MDHEN and CDR2 SYDVKM. This CDR3 is CASSSSGTEGETQYF. The CDR3 DNA follows: TGTGCCAGCAGTTCCTCCGGGACAGAAGGGGAGACCCAGTACTTC.

This clone rates as medium-sized. The chain combines TRBV4-2 with TRBJ2-2, with D possibly TRBD2 on 5 matching bases. The CDR3 spans 15 residues. V lost 2 bases and J lost 3, with 10 bases in between. Germline values: CDR1 LGHNA, CDR2 YNFKEQ. CDR3 region: CASSQQDGDTGELFF. DNA of the CDR3: TGTGCCAGCAGCCAACAGGACGGGGACACCGGGGAGCTGTTTTTT.

This chain connects TRBV4-2 to TRBJ2-3; the match to TRBD2 covers 10 bases. The CDR3 contains 19 residues. The ends lost 0 bases at V and 5 bases at J; junction bases unmatched: 14. Germline V gene sequence: CDR1 LGHNA, CDR2 YNFKEQ. The CDR3 region is CASSQERMGLAGVVDTQYF. The CDR3 region has the DNA TGTGCCAGCAGCCAAGAGAGGATGGGCCTAGCGGGAGTGGTAGATACGCAGTATTTT.

The chain couples TRBV28 to TRBJ1-5; D is undetermined. Trimming took off 2 bases at V and 7 bases at J, with 6 bases between the two ends. CDR1 is MDHEN and CDR2 is SYDVKM in the germline V gene. CDR3 size: 12 residues. In DNA form, the CDR3 reads TGTGCCAGCAGTTTACAGGCGCAGCCCCAGCATTTT. Protein product: CASSLQAQPQHF.

CDR3 amino acids: CASSLPPREGSYNEQFF. The CDR3 DNA reads as TGTGCCAGCAGCTTACCCCCGCGGGAGGGGTCCTACAATGAGCAGTTCTTC. The rearrangement links TRBV7-3 to TRBJ2-1, with 9 bases lining up with TRBD2. Germline CDR1 SGHTA, CDR2 FQGTGA. The CDR3 consists of 17 residues. Trimming removed 2 bases from V and 1 base from J; junction bases left unmatched: 6.

The rearrangement joins TRBV11-2 to TRBJ2-7; 7 bases are shared with TRBD2. Germline V gene data show CDR1 as SGHAT and CDR2 as FQNNGV. The V gene end was trimmed by 1 base and the J gene end by 3 bases; junction bases not matched to a gene: 6. This CDR3 contains 15 residues. DNA for the CDR3: TGTGCCAGCAGCTTAGGGGCGGGAGCATTCTACGAGCAGTACTTC. Protein: CASSLGAGAFYEQYF. The whole variable domain, remainder taken from reference TRBV11-2 and TRBJ2-7, is EAGVAQSPRYKIIEKRQSVAFWCNPISGHATLYWYQQILGQGPKLLIQFQNNGVVDDSQLPKDRFSAERLKGVDSTLKIQPAKLEDSAVYLCASSLGAGAFYEQYFGPGTRLTVT.

The chain couples TRBV6-1 to TRBJ1-5, with D unresolved. The CDR3 extends over 15 amino acids. V lost 4 bases to trimming and J lost 1 base, with 11 bases between them. Per germline, CDR1 MNHNS and CDR2 SASEGT. The CDR3 DNA is TGTGCCAGCAGTGCGGAGACCGGGAGCAATCAGCCCCAGCATTTT. Protein sequence: CASSAETGSNQPQHF.